One sample yielded the 24 T cell receptor beta chains listed below, sequenced in a study of identical twins. In TCRdb, the 5' RACE reads were re-called with MiXCR into one record per CDR3 protein. The sample gives approximately 350,000 distinct CDR3 sequences, around an eighth of which show up once; approximately 7.5% is in the top ten. These data are also associated with another study on yellow fever vaccine responses in identical twins.

Source material: CD8+ T cells sorted from blood. The receptors here all came from a woman under 30 in good health.

This clonotype was observed a few times. The chain employs TRBV5-1 and TRBJ2-1; D is uncertain. Germline V gives CDR1 SGHRS, CDR2 YFSETQ. Trimming stripped 4 bases from V and 4 bases from J, with 12 bases between. This CDR3 is 14 amino acids long. For the CDR3, the DNA is TGCGCCAGCAGCCCAAACGGGTGGTACAATGAGCAGTTCTTC. Its translation: CASSPNGWYNEQFF.

The chain links TRBV7-9 to TRBJ2-7; maybe TRBD2 (5 bases). The CDR3 spans 14 residues. Trimming shortened V by 1 base and J by 2 bases, and 9 bases separated the two germline ends. In germline, CDR1 is SEHNR, CDR2 FQNEAQ (reference sequence). CDR3 in DNA: TGTGCCAGCAGCTTAGGGACTCAAGCCTACGAGCAGTACTTC. It yields the protein CASSLGTQAYEQYF.

This clonotype showed up just a few times. The rearrangement uses TRBV4-2 and TRBJ2-3, with 7 positions matching TRBD2. Trimming at V came to 0 bases and at J to 0 bases, leaving 9 bases not matched to a gene. Germline lookup yields CDR1 LGHNA and CDR2 YNFKEQ. The CDR3 spans 18 residues. The CDR3 spells CASSQDTWEGLSTDTQYF. DNA for the CDR3: TGTGCCAGCAGCCAAGATACTTGGGAGGGTCTCAGCACAGATACGCAGTATTTT.

In this sample, this clonotype turned up many times. V gene TRBV7-9 combines with J gene TRBJ2-6, with D possibly TRBD2 on 5 matching bases. The germline V gene encodes CDR1 SEHNR and CDR2 FQNEAQ (reference sequence). Trimming cost V 7 bases and J 0 bases, with 13 bases left between them. CDR3 length equals 16 residues. Here the CDR3 reads CASNPEEGSGANVLTF. The CDR3 DNA sequence: TGTGCCAGCAACCCCGAAGAGGGCTCTGGGGCCAACGTCCTGACTTTC. The complete variable domain, with remaining parts taken from reference TRBV7-9 and TRBJ2-6, reads DTGVSQNPRHKITKRGQNVTFRCDPISEHNRLYWYRQTLGQGPEFLTYFQNEAQLEKSRLLSDRFSAERPKGSFSTLEIQRTEQGDSAMYLCASNPEEGSGANVLTFGAGSRLTVL.

A few counts support this clonotype. The J gene is TRBJ2-3, the V gene TRBV7-9; no definite D call. Trimming pared 5 bases from V and 6 bases from J, leaving 9 bases between. CDR1 and CDR2 from the germline V gene are SEHNR and FQNEAQ (reference sequence). The CDR3 has 12 residues. The CDR3 here is CASSVTIDTQYF. DNA of the CDR3: TGTGCCAGCAGCGTAACTATTGATACGCAGTATTTT.

The chain uses TRBV6-5 and TRBJ1-1; D remains ambiguous. V was pared by 2 bases and J by 4 bases, with 11 bases between. The length of the CDR3 is 14 residues. Germline CDR1 reads MNHEY; CDR2 reads SVGAGI. The CDR3 sequence: CASSYGERFTEAFF. The CDR3 DNA reads as TGTGCCAGCAGTTACGGGGAGAGGTTCACTGAAGCTTTCTTT.

This clonotype has ten or more counts. The chain combines TRBV15 with TRBJ2-1, with a possible D match to TRBD2 (6 bases). V shed 1 base and J shed 4 bases, with 8 bases lying between them. Germline V lookup: CDR1 LNHNV, CDR2 YYDKDF (reference sequence). CDR3 length: 14 residues. The CDR3, as DNA: TGTGCCACCAGCAGAGCGGGGGATTACAATGAGCAGTTCTTC. Translated: CATSRAGDYNEQFF.

The chain carries TRBV20-1 and TRBJ2-1; TRBD2 matches at 8 bases. Trimming took 6 bases from V and 6 from J; bases not matched to a gene: 10. The CDR3 extends over 14 amino acids. Germline V lookup: CDR1 DFQATT, CDR2 SNEGSKA (reference sequence). CDR3 protein: CSAETGSGANEQFF. As DNA, the CDR3 is TGCAGTGCCGAAACTGGTAGCGGGGCCAATGAGCAGTTCTTC.

This clonotype was seen more than once but under ten times. V is TRBV11-1 and J is TRBJ1-1; possibly TRBD1 for D (5 bases). There are 18 residues in the CDR3. Germline V gives CDR1 SGHAT, CDR2 FQDESV (reference sequence). The V gene lost 4 bases and the J gene lost 0 bases, with 21 bases spanning the gap. The CDR3 bases are TGTGCCAGCAGCTCCAAATCCGAACAGGAAAATATGAACACTGAAGCTTTCTTT. Translating it yields CASSSKSEQENMNTEAFF.

This CDR3 is CASSRSAGGLSYNEQFF. The CDR3 region has the DNA TGTGCCAGCAGCAGATCAGCGGGAGGCCTCTCCTACAATGAGCAGTTCTTC. The V gene is TRBV11-2, the J gene TRBJ2-1, with 9 bases matching TRBD2. From germline, CDR1 is SGHAT and CDR2 FQNNGV. The CDR3 runs 17 residues. V dropped 5 bases and J dropped 0; count of bases not matched to a gene: 8.

The chain joins TRBV11-3 to TRBJ2-7; tentative D call: TRBD1 (5 bases). V dropped 0 bases and J dropped 0 bases, with 12 bases sitting between them. The CDR3 is 16 residues long. Germline CDR1 reads SGHNT; CDR2 reads YENEEA. The CDR3 bases are TGTGCCAGCAGCTTAGATGGCAGGACAAGCTCCTACGAGCAGTACTTC. Translation: CASSLDGRTSSYEQYF.

This clonotype was observed many times. The chain employs TRBV4-1 and TRBJ1-4; TRBD1 is a possible D gene (5 bases). V dropped 0 bases and J dropped 8 bases, with 13 bases sitting between them. The CDR3 covers 15 residues. Per germline, CDR1 MGHRA and CDR2 YSYEKL. As DNA, the CDR3 is TGCGCCAGCAGCCAAGATCCGGGGGTGGACGAAAAACTGTTTTTT. This encodes CASSQDPGVDEKLFF.

J is TRBJ2-3 and V is TRBV5-1, with 7 bases identical to TRBD1. Germline values: CDR1 SGHRS, CDR2 YFSETQ. V trimming: 3 bases; J trimming: 4 bases; junction bases outside the gene matches: 11. CDR3 length: 16 residues. The CDR3 loop is CASSSTQGRYSDTQYF. In DNA form, the CDR3 reads TGCGCCAGCAGCTCTACACAGGGGCGATATTCAGATACGCAGTATTTT.

This clonotype was detected a few times. This chain connects TRBV4-2 to TRBJ2-7; 12 nucleotides match TRBD2. The V gene's germline CDR1 is LGHNA and CDR2 YNFKEQ. After removal of 0 bases from V and 5 bases from J, the junction contained 2 bases not matched to a gene. CDR3 length equals 15 residues. The CDR3 DNA reads as TGTGCCAGCAGCCAAGAGACTAGCGGGAGCCACGAGCAGTACTTC. Translating gives CASSQETSGSHEQYF.

This clonotype was counted many times. DNA for the CDR3: TGTGCCAGCAGCCCTAGGGACGGGGAGGATGAGCAGTTCTTC. It translates to CASSPRDGEDEQFF. The chain combines TRBV7-8 with TRBJ2-1; D perhaps matches TRBD2 (6 bases). The germline gives CDR1 SGHVS, CDR2 FQNEAQ. This CDR3 spans 14 amino acids. V gave up 5 bases and J gave up 8 bases, with 16 bases separating them.

This clonotype was picked up many times. J is TRBJ2-5 and V is TRBV20-1; 8 positions match TRBD2. Germline CDR1 DFQATT, CDR2 SNEGSKA (reference sequence). Unmatched junction bases numbered 8, after V lost 0 bases and J lost 2 bases. The length of the CDR3 is 16 residues. The CDR3 region is CSARDIRGGDQETQYF. Here the CDR3 DNA reads TGCAGTGCTAGAGATATTCGGGGGGGGGATCAAGAGACCCAGTACTTC.

This clonotype was seen more than once but under ten times. The rearrangement joins TRBV27 to TRBJ2-7; 7 bases are shared with TRBD1. With 8 bases clipped from V and 6 bases from J, the junction kept 7 bases outside the gene matches. The CDR3 loop spans 12 amino acids. The germline CDR1 and CDR2 sequences are MNHEY and SMNVEV (reference sequence). The CDR3 spells CASGLDRVEQYF. As DNA, the CDR3 is TGTGCCAGCGGCCTAGACAGGGTCGAGCAGTACTTC.

In this sample, this clonotype turned up a few times. The chain joins TRBV4-1 to TRBJ2-2, with 9 nucleotides matching TRBD1. This CDR3 has 17 residues. CDR1 is MGHRA, CDR2 YSYEKL, per germline. Trimming at V came to 4 bases and at J to 5 bases, leaving 11 bases not matched to a gene. CDR3 amino acids: CASSLAPGQGRTGELFF. The DNA for the CDR3 is TGCGCCAGCAGCCTCGCTCCAGGACAGGGGCGGACCGGGGAGCTGTTTTTT.

This clonotype has only a few counts. V gene TRBV20-1 combines with J gene TRBJ2-2; TRBD2 matches 7 bases. V shed 2 bases and J 0 bases; nucleotides not matched to a gene: 9. Germline V lookup: CDR1 DFQATT, CDR2 SNEGSKA (reference sequence). The CDR3 contains 17 residues. In DNA, the CDR3 is TGCAGTGCTAGATTTTATACTAGCGTCCCGAACACCGGGGAGCTGTTTTTT. It is translated as CSARFYTSVPNTGELFF.

The chain uses TRBV12-3 or TRBV12-4 and TRBJ2-1; D remains ambiguous. CDR3 length equals 13 residues. V was clipped by 8 bases and J by 7 bases, with 15 bases between them. The DNA of the CDR3 is TGTGCCAGCGGCTACCTTTCAGAGAATGAGCAGTTCTTC. This translates into CASGYLSENEQFF.

The rearrangement links TRBV7-9 to TRBJ2-1; 10 bases agree with TRBD2. This CDR3 region has 15 residues. Per the germline V gene, CDR1 is SEHNR and CDR2 is FQNEAQ (reference sequence). Trimming at V came to 2 bases and at J to 5 bases, leaving 3 bases not matched to a gene. The CDR3 DNA reads TGTGCCAGCAGCTTAACTAGCGGGGTTGACAATGAGCAGTTCTTC. Translated: CASSLTSGVDNEQFF.

This clonotype was picked up a small number of times. V and J are TRBV27 and TRBJ2-1, with 9 bases aligning to TRBD2. This CDR3 has 15 residues. Germline CDR1 is MNHEY and CDR2 is SMNVEV (reference sequence). V lost 9 bases, J lost 4 bases, and 10 bases stayed unmatched. The chain's CDR3 is CASYPRTSAYNEQFF. DNA for the CDR3: TGTGCCAGTTACCCAAGGACTAGCGCTTACAATGAGCAGTTCTTC.

A few counts support this clonotype. The V and J genes are TRBV7-9 and TRBJ1-2; 7 bases line up with TRBD1. The junction had 10 bases not matched to a gene; V was cut back by 5 bases and J by 1 base. Germline V gene lookup returns CDR1 SEHNR and CDR2 FQNEAQ (reference sequence). The CDR3 spans 16 residues. The CDR3 region is CASSGPGTEINYGYTF. The CDR3 region has the DNA TGTGCCAGCAGCGGACCTGGGACAGAAATTAACTATGGCTACACCTTC.

Ten or more counts support this clonotype. The chain joins TRBV4-2 to TRBJ2-4; D is unclear. CDR3 length equals 16 residues. Trimming left V 0 bases short and J 1 base short, with 10 bases between. Germline V gives CDR1 LGHNA, CDR2 YNFKEQ. The CDR3 DNA reads as TGTGCCAGCAGCCAAGAAGGCCGTCTCGCCAAAAACATTCAGTACTTC. Translating gives CASSQEGRLAKNIQYF.